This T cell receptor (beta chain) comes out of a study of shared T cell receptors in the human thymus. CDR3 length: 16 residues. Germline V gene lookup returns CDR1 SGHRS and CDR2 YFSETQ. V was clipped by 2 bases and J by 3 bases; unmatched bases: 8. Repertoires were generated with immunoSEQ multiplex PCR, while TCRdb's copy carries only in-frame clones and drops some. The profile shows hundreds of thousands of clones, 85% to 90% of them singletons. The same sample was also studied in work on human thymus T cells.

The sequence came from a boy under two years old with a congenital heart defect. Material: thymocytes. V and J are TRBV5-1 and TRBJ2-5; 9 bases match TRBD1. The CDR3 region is CASSFLGQGSEETQYF. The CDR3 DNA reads TGCGCCAGCAGCTTTTTAGGACAGGGGTCCGAAGAGACCCAGTACTTC.